The sequence of this T cell receptor beta chain was determined in a study of cytomegalovirus exposure and HLA in healthy donors. Study-level information: Of fewer than 450 genotyped donors, more than 75% clustered with self-reported Caucasian donors.

For this clone: The antigen remains unidentified.

Both 60 Vbeta primers and 13 Jbeta primers went into the PCR. TCRdb keeps only in-frame clones here, not all; method: immunoSEQ multiplex PCR. The repertoire holds some 98,000 clones, with roughly a tenth as singletons. The CDR3 covers 14 residues. Germline V gives CDR1 SEHNR, CDR2 FQNEAQ (reference sequence). The V gene lost 2 bases and the J gene lost 7 bases, with 11 bases spanning the gap. Study-wide results and caveats: Rates of TCR association differed by HLA locus in a later analysis, with DRB1 highest and HLA-C lowest. Certain indistinguishable V segments, among them TRBV6-2 and TRBV6-3, were excluded.

The rearrangement joins TRBV7-9 to TRBJ1-4, with D perhaps matching TRBD1 (6 bases). This sequence was found in a man in his fifties or sixties in good health and CMV-seropositive. The sample comprised PBMCs. CDR3 region: CASSLTGGGEKLFF. The CDR3 DNA sequence: TGTGCCAGCAGCTTAACGGGGGGCGGTGAAAAACTGTTTTTT.